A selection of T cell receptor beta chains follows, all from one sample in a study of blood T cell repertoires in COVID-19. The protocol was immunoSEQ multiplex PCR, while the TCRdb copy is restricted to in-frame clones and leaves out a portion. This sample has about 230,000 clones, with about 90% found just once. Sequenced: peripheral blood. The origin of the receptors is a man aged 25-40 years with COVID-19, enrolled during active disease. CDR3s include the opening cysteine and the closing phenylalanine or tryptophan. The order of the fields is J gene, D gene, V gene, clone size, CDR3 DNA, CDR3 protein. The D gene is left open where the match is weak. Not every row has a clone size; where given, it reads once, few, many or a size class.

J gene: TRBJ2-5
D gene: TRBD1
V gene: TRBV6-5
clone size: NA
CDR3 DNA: TGTGCCAGCAGTTACCAATCCGGGACAGGGGGAGAGACCCAGTACTTC
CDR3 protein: CASSYQSGTGGETQYF

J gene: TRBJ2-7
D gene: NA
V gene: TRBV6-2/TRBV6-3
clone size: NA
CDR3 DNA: TGTGCCAGCAGTTATTTGGCGGTAACCTACGAGCAGTACTTC
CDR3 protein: CASSYLAVTYEQYF

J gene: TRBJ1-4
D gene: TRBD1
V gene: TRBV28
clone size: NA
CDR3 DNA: TGTGCCAGCAGTCCCACAGGGGGCAGCCTTGAAAAACTGTTTTTT
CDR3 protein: CASSPTGGSLEKLFF

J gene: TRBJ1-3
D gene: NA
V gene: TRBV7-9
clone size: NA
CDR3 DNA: TGTGCCAGCAGCTTTGGTGGGGCAGCGTACTCTGGAAACACCATATATTTT
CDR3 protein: CASSFGGAAYSGNTIYF

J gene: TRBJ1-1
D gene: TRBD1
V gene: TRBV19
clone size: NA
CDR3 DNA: TGTGCCAGTAGCCCGGGTCCGACAGGGTGGCACACTGAAGCTTTCTTT
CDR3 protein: CASSPGPTGWHTEAFF

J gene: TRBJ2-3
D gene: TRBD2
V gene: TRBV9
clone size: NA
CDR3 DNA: TGTGCCAGCAGCGTAGTAGCGGGAGGGGTAGATACGCAGTATTTT
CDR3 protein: CASSVVAGGVDTQYF

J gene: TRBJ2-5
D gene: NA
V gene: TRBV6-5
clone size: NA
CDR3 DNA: TGTGCCAGCAGTTACCACGTAGTGGGGCGTCAGACCCAGTACTTC
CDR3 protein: CASSYHVVGRQTQYF

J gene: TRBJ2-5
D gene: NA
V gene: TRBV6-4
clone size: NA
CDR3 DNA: TGTGCCAGCAGCCGGGGGGCTCAAGAGACCCAGTACTTC
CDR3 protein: CASSRGAQETQYF

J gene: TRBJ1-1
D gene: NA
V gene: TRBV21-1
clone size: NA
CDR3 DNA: TGTGCCAGCAGCAAAGTTAAGTGTGGGCAGGGGGGAACGGAAGCTTTCTTT
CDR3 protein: CASSKVKCGQGGTEAFF

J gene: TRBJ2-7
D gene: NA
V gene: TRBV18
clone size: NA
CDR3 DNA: TGTGCCAGCTCACCGCAGGGGACCTACGAGCAGTACTTC
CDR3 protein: CASSPQGTYEQYF

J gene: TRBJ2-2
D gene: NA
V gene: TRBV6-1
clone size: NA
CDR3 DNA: TGTGCCAGCAGTGAGGCCCTGGAGCTGTTTTTT
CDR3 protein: CASSEALELFF

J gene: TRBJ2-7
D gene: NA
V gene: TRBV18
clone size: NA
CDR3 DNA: TGTGCCAGCTCACCAAAGTACGGGCACGTTGGAAGGAGGGGCTCCTACGAGCAGTACTTC
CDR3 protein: CASSPKYGHVGRRGSYEQYF

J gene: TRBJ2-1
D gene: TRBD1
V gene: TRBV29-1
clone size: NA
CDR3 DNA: TGCAGCGTCTTTCACAGGGGGCAGGACAATGAGCAGTTCTTC
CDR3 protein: CSVFHRGQDNEQFF

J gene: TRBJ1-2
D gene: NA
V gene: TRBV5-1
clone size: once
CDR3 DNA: TGCGCCAGCAGCTTGGTGGGGGAGGATGGCTACACCTTC
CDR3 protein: CASSLVGEDGYTF

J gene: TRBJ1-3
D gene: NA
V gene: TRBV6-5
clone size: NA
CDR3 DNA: TGTGCCAGCAGAACCGACAGGCGCTCTGGAAACACCATATATTTT
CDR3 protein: CASRTDRRSGNTIYF

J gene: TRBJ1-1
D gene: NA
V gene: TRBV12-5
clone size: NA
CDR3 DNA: TGTGCTAGTGGTGGGACACCGAACACTGAAGCTTTCTTT
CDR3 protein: CASGGTPNTEAFF

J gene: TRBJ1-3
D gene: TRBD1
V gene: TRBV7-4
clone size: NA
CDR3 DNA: TGTGCCAGCAGCTTAGCGACAGGGGATGGAAACACCATATATTTT
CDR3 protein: CASSLATGDGNTIYF

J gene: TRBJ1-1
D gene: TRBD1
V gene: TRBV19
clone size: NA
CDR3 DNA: TGTGCCAGTAGTACAGGGGGTTGGGGAAACACTGAAGCTTTCTTT
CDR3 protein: CASSTGGWGNTEAFF

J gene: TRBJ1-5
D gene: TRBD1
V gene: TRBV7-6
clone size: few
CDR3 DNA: TGTGCCAGCAGCCCGGGGACAGGCAATCAGCCCCAGCATTTT
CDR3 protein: CASSPGTGNQPQHF

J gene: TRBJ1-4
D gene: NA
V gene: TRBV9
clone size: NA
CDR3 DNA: TGTGCCAGCAGCGTCGGACAGACAACTAATGAAAAACTGTTTTTT
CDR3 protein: CASSVGQTTNEKLFF

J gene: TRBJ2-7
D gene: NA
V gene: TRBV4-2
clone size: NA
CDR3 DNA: TGTGCCAGCAGCCAAGACCGGGACGGACAGTTCACCTACGAGCAGTACTTC
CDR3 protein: CASSQDRDGQFTYEQYF

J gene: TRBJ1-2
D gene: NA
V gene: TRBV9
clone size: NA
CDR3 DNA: TGTGCCAGCAGCGCGACAGAACTTAACTATGGCTACACCTTC
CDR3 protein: CASSATELNYGYTF

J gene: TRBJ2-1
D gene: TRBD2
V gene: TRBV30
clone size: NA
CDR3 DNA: TGTGCCTGGAGTGTAGGACTAGCGGGAGGAATCGATGAGCAGTTCTTC
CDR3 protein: CAWSVGLAGGIDEQFF

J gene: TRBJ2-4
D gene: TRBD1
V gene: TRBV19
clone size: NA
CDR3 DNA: TGTGCCAGTAGTATTCCTACTCGGGACAGCAAAAACATTCAGTACTTC
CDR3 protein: CASSIPTRDSKNIQYF

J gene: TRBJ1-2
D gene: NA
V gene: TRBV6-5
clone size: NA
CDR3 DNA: TGTGCCAGCAGTTACAGGGGTAACAACTATGGCTACACCTTC
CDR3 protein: CASSYRGNNYGYTF

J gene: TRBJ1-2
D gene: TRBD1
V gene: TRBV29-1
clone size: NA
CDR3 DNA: TGCAGCGGATCGATGCTAGGGGGCGGCTACACCTTC
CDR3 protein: CSGSMLGGGYTF

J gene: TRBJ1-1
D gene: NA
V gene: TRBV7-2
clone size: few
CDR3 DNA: TGTGCCAGCAGCTTAGTTTCAGGATCTGAAGCTTTCTTT
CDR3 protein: CASSLVSGSEAFF

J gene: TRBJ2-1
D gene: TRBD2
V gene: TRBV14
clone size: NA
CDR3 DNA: TGTGCCAGCAGTCAACTAGCGGGGAGTCTCTACAATGAGCAGTTCTTC
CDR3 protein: CASSQLAGSLYNEQFF

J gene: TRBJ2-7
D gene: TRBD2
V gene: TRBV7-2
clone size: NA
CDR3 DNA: TGTGCCAGCAGCTTAGTCGTTAGCGGGAGGAGGGAGCAGTACTTC
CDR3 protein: CASSLVVSGRREQYF

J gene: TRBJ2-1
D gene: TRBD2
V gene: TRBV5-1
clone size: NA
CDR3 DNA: TGCGCCAGCAGCTTGGCCGCGGCTAGCGGGAGTAATAATGAGCAGTTCTTC
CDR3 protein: CASSLAAASGSNNEQFF

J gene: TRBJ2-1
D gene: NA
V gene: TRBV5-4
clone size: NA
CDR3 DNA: TGTGCCAGCAGCTTTAGGCAGGTGGGCAATGAGCAGTTCTTC
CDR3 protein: CASSFRQVGNEQFF

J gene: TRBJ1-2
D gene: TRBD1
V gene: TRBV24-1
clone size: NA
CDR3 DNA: TGTGCCACCAGTGATGTGGCTTTTGGACAGGGGTTCGGCTACACCTTC
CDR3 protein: CATSDVAFGQGFGYTF

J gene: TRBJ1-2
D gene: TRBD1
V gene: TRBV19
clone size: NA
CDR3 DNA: TGTGCCAGTAGTATAGATAACCCGGACAGGACTAACTATGGCTACACCTTC
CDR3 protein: CASSIDNPDRTNYGYTF

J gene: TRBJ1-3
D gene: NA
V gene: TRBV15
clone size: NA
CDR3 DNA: TGTGCCACCAGCAGAGAGGCAGTCTCTGGAAACACCATATATTTT
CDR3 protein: CATSREAVSGNTIYF

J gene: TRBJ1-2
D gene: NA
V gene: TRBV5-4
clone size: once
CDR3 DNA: TGTGCCAGCAGCTTGTCACGGGGGGAACGTGGCTACACCTTC
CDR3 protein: CASSLSRGERGYTF

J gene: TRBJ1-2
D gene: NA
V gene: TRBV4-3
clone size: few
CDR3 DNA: TGCGCCAGCAGCCAAGGGGCAGGATTCAACTATGGCTACACCTTC
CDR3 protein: CASSQGAGFNYGYTF

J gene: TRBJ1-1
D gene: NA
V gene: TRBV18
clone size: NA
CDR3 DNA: TGTGCCAGCTCACCGAGGGACACTGAAGCTTTCTTT
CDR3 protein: CASSPRDTEAFF

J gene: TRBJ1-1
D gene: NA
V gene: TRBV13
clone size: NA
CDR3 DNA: TGTGCCAGCAGCCATTACGGACAGCCGAACACTGAAGCTTTCTTT
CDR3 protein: CASSHYGQPNTEAFF

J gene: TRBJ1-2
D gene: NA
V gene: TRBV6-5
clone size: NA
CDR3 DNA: TGTGCAACAGGCTCCAACTATGGCTACACCTTC
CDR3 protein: CATGSNYGYTF

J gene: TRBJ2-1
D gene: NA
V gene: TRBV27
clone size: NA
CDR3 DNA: TGTGCCAGCAGCACTGACAGATACAATGAGCAGTTCTTC
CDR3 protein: CASSTDRYNEQFF

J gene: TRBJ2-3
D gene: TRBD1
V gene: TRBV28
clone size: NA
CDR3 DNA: TGTGCCAGCAGTTCGCCGCTTAATACAGGGGGCGAGACAGATACGCAGTATTTT
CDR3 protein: CASSSPLNTGGETDTQYF

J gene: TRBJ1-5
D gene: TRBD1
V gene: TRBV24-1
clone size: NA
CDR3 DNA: TGTGCCACCAGTGAAGGGACAGGGGGCCTTCAGCCCCAGCATTTT
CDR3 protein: CATSEGTGGLQPQHF

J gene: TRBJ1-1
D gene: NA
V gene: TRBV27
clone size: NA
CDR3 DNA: TGTGCCAGCAGTCAGTTTGCCGGGGTGAACACTGAAGCTTTCTTT
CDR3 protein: CASSQFAGVNTEAFF

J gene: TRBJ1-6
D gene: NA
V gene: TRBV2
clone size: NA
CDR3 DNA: TGTGCCAGTCACACAGGCAATTCACCCCTCCACTTT
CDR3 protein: CASHTGNSPLHF

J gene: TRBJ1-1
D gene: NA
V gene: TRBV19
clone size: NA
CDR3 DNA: TGTGCCAGTATCCTTGCGGGATCCGACACTGAAGCTTTCTTT
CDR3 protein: CASILAGSDTEAFF

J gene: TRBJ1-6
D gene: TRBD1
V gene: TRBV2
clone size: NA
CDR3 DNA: TGTGCCAGCAGTGAAGCGGGACAGTATAATTCACCCCTCCACTTT
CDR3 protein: CASSEAGQYNSPLHF

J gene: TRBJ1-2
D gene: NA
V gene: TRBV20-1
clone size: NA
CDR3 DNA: TGCAGTGCTGCTACAGGTTATGGCTACACCTTC
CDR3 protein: CSAATGYGYTF

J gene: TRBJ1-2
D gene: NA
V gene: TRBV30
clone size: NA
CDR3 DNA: TGTGCCTGGAGCTATATCCGGGGTAACTATGGCTACACCTTC
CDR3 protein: CAWSYIRGNYGYTF